A single sample gave rise to the 7 T cell receptor beta chains below, sequenced in a study of cytomegalovirus exposure and HLA in healthy donors. Assay: immunoSEQ multiplex PCR; the TCRdb copy retains only in-frame clones and omits some. Here the sample spans roughly 310,000 clones, nearly 90% being singletons. The specimen was PBMCs. The receptors originated from a man younger than 45 in good health and CMV-seronegative.

The chain employs TRBV7-9 and TRBJ1-1; D is ambiguous. Germline CDR1 reads SEHNR; CDR2 reads FQNEAQ (reference sequence). V was pared by 1 base and J by 11 bases, with 8 bases between. The CDR3 has 11 residues. DNA for the CDR3: TGTGCCAGCAGCTTAGTTCCGGAGGCTTTCTTT. Translation: CASSLVPEAFF. The whole variable domain, remainder taken from reference TRBV7-9 and TRBJ1-1, is DTGVSQNPRHKITKRGQNVTFRCDPISEHNRLYWYRQTLGQGPEFLTYFQNEAQLEKSRLLSDRFSAERPKGSFSTLEIQRTEQGDSAMYLCASSLVPEAFFGQGTRLTVV.

V usage is TRBV6-5 and J usage is TRBJ2-1; TRBD1 might be the D (5 bases). V lost 6 bases and J lost 1, with 10 bases in between. Per germline, CDR1 MNHEY and CDR2 SVGAGI. The CDR3 is made up of 14 amino acids. Here the CDR3 DNA reads TGTGCCAGCAGAAGACAGTCTTCCTACAATGAGCAGTTCTTC. Its translation: CASRRQSSYNEQFF.

The chain has TRBV5-1 and TRBJ1-4; possibly TRBD1 for D (6 bases). With 3 bases removed from V and 7 bases from J, the gap between germline ends came to 19 bases. The CDR3 spans 16 residues. CDR1 is SGHRS and CDR2 is YFSETQ in the germline V gene. This chain's CDR3 is CASSSSGTSGVEKLFF. CDR3 DNA sequence: TGCGCCAGCAGCTCCTCCGGGACAAGCGGGGTTGAAAAACTGTTTTTT.

The CDR3 reads CASRRGGGSETQYF. CDR3 DNA: TGTGCCAGCCGGAGGGGCGGAGGGTCCGAGACCCAGTACTTC. V is TRBV2 and J is TRBJ2-5; a weak D match, TRBD2 (6 bases). The V end lost 8 bases, the J end lost 5 bases, and 18 bases lay between the germline ends. Germline V gives CDR1 SNHLY, CDR2 FYNNEI. The CDR3 covers 14 residues.

The J gene is TRBJ2-5, the V gene TRBV6-5; TRBD1 might be the D (7 bases). This CDR3 contains 14 residues. Germline V CDR1 and CDR2: MNHEY, SVGAGI. V shed 6 bases and J shed 5 bases, with 16 bases lying between them. CDR3 bases: TGTGCCAGCAGGGACACAGGGGCGGGGGAGACCCAGTACTTC. It codes for CASRDTGAGETQYF.

The chain employs TRBV5-4 and TRBJ1-2, with 8 bases matching TRBD1. This CDR3 is 13 amino acids long. From germline, CDR1 is SGHNT and CDR2 YYREEE (reference sequence). V trimming: 0 bases; J trimming: 8 bases; junction bases outside the gene matches: 3. The CDR3 DNA sequence: TGTGCCAGCAGCTTGGCAGGGGGCAAGGGCTACACCTTC. Translated: CASSLAGGKGYTF.

This clone occurred a few times. The genes are TRBV10-1 and TRBJ1-6, with unresolved D. CDR3 size: 13 residues. Looked up from germline, CDR1 is WNHNN and CDR2 is SYGVQD (reference sequence). V dropped 6 bases and J dropped 7 bases, with 10 bases sitting between them. This chain's CDR3 is CASSRQTNSPLHF. As DNA, the CDR3 is TGCGCCAGCAGCCGACAAACAAATTCACCCCTCCACTTT.